This T cell receptor (beta chain) was profiled in a study of glioma-infiltrating T cells after dendritic cell vaccination. Study information: Between about 2002 and 2013, patients got autologous tumor lysate-pulsed dendritic cell vaccines.

Assay: immunoSEQ multiplex PCR; the TCRdb copy retains only in-frame clones and omits some. Of 80,000 to 95,000 clones in the sample, about 85% are singletons; the top ten hold 7.5% to 8.5%. Time point denoted: after dendritic cell vaccination, including at tumor progression/relapse. Blood PBMC samples: pre-vaccination, two weeks post third vaccination, and at tumor progression. This CDR3 spans 14 amino acids. The junction had 8 bases not matched to a gene; V was cut back by 5 bases and J by 6 bases. Per germline, CDR1 SQVTM and CDR2 ANQGSEA. Sequencing used blood, obtained after dendritic cell vaccination. This chain connects TRBV29-1 to TRBJ1-5; TRBD1 agrees at 9 bases. This receptor was obtained from a human donor with glioblastoma. In DNA form, the CDR3 reads TGCAGCGTTACCGAAACAGGGGGCAGTCAGCCCCAGCATTTT. The encoded protein is CSVTETGGSQPQHF.